This T cell receptor beta chain was recorded in a study of blood T cell repertoires in COVID-19. This CDR3 region has 12 residues. With 10 bases removed from V and 3 bases from J, the gap between germline ends came to 12 bases. Per the germline V gene, CDR1 is LNHDA and CDR2 is SQIVND (reference sequence). TCRdb's copy holds only in-frame clones and misses some; the assay was immunoSEQ multiplex PCR. Here the sample spans around 180,000 clones, approximately 87% being singletons. This TCR was sampled from a person aged 65-85 years with COVID-19, enrolled during active disease. What was sequenced was peripheral blood. The chain carries TRBV19 and TRBJ2-5; D perhaps matches TRBD2 (5 bases). DNA for the CDR3: TGTGCCATTGGACTCCAGAAAGAGACCCAGTACTTC. Its translation is CAIGLQKETQYF. Based on the CDR3 plus reference TRBV19 and TRBJ2-5, the full variable domain is DGGITQSPKYLFRKEGQNVTLSCEQNLNHDAMYWYRQDPGQGLRLIYYSQIVNDFQKGDIAEGYSVSREKKESFPLTVTSAQKNPTAFYLCAIGLQKETQYFGPGTRLLVL.